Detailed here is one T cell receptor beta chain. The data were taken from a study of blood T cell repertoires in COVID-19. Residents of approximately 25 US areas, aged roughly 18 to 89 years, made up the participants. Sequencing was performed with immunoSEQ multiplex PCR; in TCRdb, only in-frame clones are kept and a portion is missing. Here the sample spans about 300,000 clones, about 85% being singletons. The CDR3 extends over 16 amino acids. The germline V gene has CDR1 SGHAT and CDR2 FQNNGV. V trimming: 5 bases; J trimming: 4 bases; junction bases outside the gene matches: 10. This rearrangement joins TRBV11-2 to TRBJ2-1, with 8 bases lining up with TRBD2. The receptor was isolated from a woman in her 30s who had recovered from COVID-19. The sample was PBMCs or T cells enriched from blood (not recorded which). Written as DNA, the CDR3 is TGTGCCAGCAGCAAACCTACGGGGGGGCCTTACAATGAGCAGTTCTTC. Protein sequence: CASSKPTGGPYNEQFF.